The sequence of this T cell receptor beta chain was determined in a study of CD4 T cells in relation to SARS-CoV-2 and coronaviruses. Turning to the study itself: The restricting HLA molecule for shared crossreactive spike epitopes was mapped.

The assay was immunoSEQ multiplex PCR, and TCRdb's table has in-frame clones only and misses some. The sample yields about 60,000 clones, 85% to 95% seen once. Study conclusions and caveats: Crossreactivity was assessed only for spike protein, not other viral proteins.

A note on this clone: Its antigen remains unidentified.

Unexposed donor CD4+ T cells date from 2011-2018, before the COVID-19 pandemic. CD4 enrichment then naive enrichment separated naive from memory CD4+ cells. V was clipped by 7 bases and J by 5 bases; unmatched bases: 9. Germline lookup yields CDR1 SNHLY and CDR2 FYNNEI. The CDR3 has 14 residues. The sequencing sample was made of naive CD4+ T cells from PBMCs. The sample's subset: naive CD4+ T cells isolated by negative enrichment. This TCR was recovered from a human donor in good health. V usage is TRBV2 and J usage is TRBJ2-5; 8 nucleotides match TRBD1. The CDR3 DNA reads TGTGCCAGCAAAGACAGGGGTCGTTGGGAGACCCAGTACTTC. The encoded protein is CASKDRGRWETQYF.